Presented here are 22 T cell receptor beta chains from one specimen sequenced in a study of T cell repertoires in cytomegalovirus infection. Using its own MiXCR run on the reads, TCRdb lists one record per CDR3 protein. The table has under 200,000 distinct CDR3 sequences, less than 9.5% seen once. Sequenced material: PBMCs. All receptors derive from a human donor in good health (CMV status not recorded). Some clones in this sample may be carry-over from other donors' samples.

This clonotype was seen only a few times. V gene TRBV12-3 or TRBV12-4 combines with J gene TRBJ1-5; no reliable D call. V was shortened by 3 bases and J by 3 bases, with 6 bases between the two germline ends. The length of the CDR3 is 13 residues. CDR3 bases: TGTGCCAGCAGTTTCGAGCTCAATCAGCCCCAGCATTTT. Protein: CASSFELNQPQHF.

This clonotype was counted many times. The rearrangement uses TRBV27 and TRBJ2-1; 10 nucleotides match TRBD2. The CDR3 spans 17 residues. Germline V gene sequence: CDR1 MNHEY, CDR2 SMNVEV (reference sequence). V lost 8 bases and J lost 9; bases outside the gene matches: 19. The CDR3 DNA reads as TGTGCCAGCTCCAGTTTTTTTTCTAGCGGGAGCATTAGTGAGCAGTTCTTC. As protein: CASSSFFSSGSISEQFF.

Many counts were recorded for this clonotype. The J gene is TRBJ2-1, the V gene TRBV7-2; perhaps D is TRBD1 or TRBD2 (5 bases each). CDR1 is SGHTA and CDR2 is FQGNSA in the germline V gene. The CDR3 sequence is 15 residues long. V gave up 7 bases and J gave up 2 bases, with 15 bases separating them. The CDR3 bases are TGTGCCAGCACCGTTGACGGGGCCACCTACAATGAGCAGTTCTTC. It yields the protein CASTVDGATYNEQFF.

This clonotype was detected ten times or more. The rearrangement joins TRBV6-1 to TRBJ1-1; the D is unclear. The length of the CDR3 is 14 residues. Between the trimmed V and J ends, which lost 6 bases and 5 bases, there was a span of 16 bases. Germline values: CDR1 MNHNS, CDR2 SASEGT. CDR3 in DNA: TGTGCCAGCAGAGAGACAAACAGAGGGACTGAAGCTTTCTTT. This sequence encodes CASRETNRGTEAFF.

The chain is built from TRBV19 and TRBJ1-5; possibly TRBD1 for D (5 bases). The CDR3 has 15 amino acids. Trimming stripped 4 bases from V and 11 bases from J, with 21 bases between. CDR1 LNHDA and CDR2 SQIVND come from the germline V gene (reference sequence). The CDR3 spells CASSNPSLGDRTQHF. CDR3 DNA: TGTGCCAGTAGTAACCCCTCATTGGGGGATAGGACCCAGCATTTT.

The chain joins TRBV20-1 to TRBJ2-7; possibly TRBD2 for D (6 bases). This CDR3 has 14 residues. The ends were cut back, 0 bases at V and 4 bases at J, with 13 bases in the middle. Per the germline V gene, CDR1 is DFQATT and CDR2 is SNEGSKA (reference sequence). This chain's CDR3 is CSAREYGGAYEQYF. CDR3 in DNA: TGCAGTGCTAGAGAGTATGGAGGGGCATACGAGCAGTACTTC.

At least ten counts were recorded for this clonotype. The chain joins TRBV19 to TRBJ2-1; D gene unclear. V shed 2 bases and J shed 0 bases, with 8 bases lying between them. The CDR3 is made up of 15 amino acids. The germline V gene encodes CDR1 LNHDA and CDR2 SQIVND (reference sequence). The chain's CDR3 is CASSISLSSYNEQFF. The CDR3 nucleotides read TGTGCCAGTAGTATAAGCCTGAGCTCCTACAATGAGCAGTTCTTC.

In its sample, this clonotype was seen many times. The chain couples TRBV4-3 to TRBJ2-7; perhaps TRBD2 as D (5 bases). V lost 0 bases, J lost 1 base, and 16 bases lay in between. Germline V gene lookup returns CDR1 LGHNA and CDR2 YSLEER. CDR3 length: 17 amino acids. The CDR3 sequence is CASSQDLGRWTSYEQYF. CDR3 bases: TGCGCCAGCAGCCAAGATCTCGGCAGGTGGACTTCCTACGAGCAGTACTTC.

The chain employs TRBV7-2 and TRBJ2-1; D remains unclear. The CDR3 length is 14 residues. Germline V gene data show CDR1 as SGHTA and CDR2 as FQGNSA. V was pared by 5 bases and J by 7 bases, with 15 bases between. CDR3 in amino acids: CASSPRFVVNEQFF. The CDR3 DNA follows: TGTGCCAGCAGCCCCCGCTTCGTGGTAAATGAGCAGTTCTTC. Using reference TRBV7-2 and TRBJ2-1 for the parts outside the CDR3, the full variable domain is GAGVSQSPSNKVTEKGKDVELRCDPISGHTALYWYRQSLGQGLEFLIYFQGNSAPDKSGLPSDRFSAERTGGSVSTLTIQRTQQEDSAVYLCASSPRFVVNEQFFGPGTRLTVL.

This clonotype has only a few counts. The genes are TRBV28 and TRBJ2-1; D is possibly TRBD2 (5 bases). CDR1 and CDR2 (germline): MDHEN, SYDVKM. Trimming cost V 3 bases and J 1 base, with 7 bases left between them. The CDR3 spans 14 residues. CDR3 in amino acids: CASSFTGSYNEQFF. In DNA form, the CDR3 reads TGTGCCAGCAGTTTTACGGGATCCTACAATGAGCAGTTCTTC. Combining the CDR3 with reference TRBV28 and TRBJ2-1 gives the whole variable domain DVKVTQSSRYLVKRTGEKVFLECVQDMDHENMFWYRQDPGLGLRLIYFSYDVKMKEKGDIPEGYSVSREKKERFSLILESASTNQTSMYLCASSFTGSYNEQFFGPGTRLTVL.

This clonotype was detected many times. The chain uses TRBV5-6 and TRBJ2-5; D not resolved. The CDR3 sequence is 13 residues long. The germline V and J ends were trimmed by 4 bases and 2 bases, with 9 bases remaining between them. Germline V lookup: CDR1 SGHDT, CDR2 YYEEEE. CDR3 residues: CASSRQSQETQYF. DNA for the CDR3: TGTGCCAGCAGCCGACAATCACAAGAGACCCAGTACTTC. The complete variable domain, with remaining parts taken from reference TRBV5-6 and TRBJ2-5, reads DAGVTQSPTHLIKTRGQQVTLRCSPKSGHDTVSWYQQALGQGPQFIFQYYEEEERQRGNFPDRFSGHQFPNYSSELNVNALLLGDSALYLCASSRQSQETQYFGPGTRLLVL.

This clonotype was detected ten times or more. V and J are TRBV19 and TRBJ1-5; no firm D call. Germline CDR1 LNHDA, CDR2 SQIVND (reference sequence). CDR3 length: 17 amino acids. The V and J ends lost 1 base and 7 bases respectively, with 20 bases between them. CDR3 DNA sequence: TGTGCCAGTAGTATAGGTGCGGCCAGCGCAGTATCACAGCCCCAGCATTTT. As protein: CASSIGAASAVSQPQHF.

This clonotype was observed at least ten times. V and J are TRBV7-2 and TRBJ1-2; 7 nucleotides line up with TRBD1. The length of the CDR3 is 15 residues. CDR1 and CDR2 (germline): SGHTA, FQGNSA. J lost 5 bases, V lost 5 bases, and 11 bases had no gene match. The CDR3, as DNA: TGTGCCAGCAGCCGAACCAGGGGGGGGAAATATGGCTACACCTTC. Translation: CASSRTRGGKYGYTF.

V usage is TRBV3-1 and J usage is TRBJ1-2; D is unresolved. V lost 0 bases and J 8 bases, leaving 10 bases between the germline ends. Germline CDR1 LGHDT, CDR2 YNNKEL (reference sequence). The CDR3 is made up of 13 amino acids. In DNA, the CDR3 is TGTGCCAGCAGCCAAGATTCGGGTGCGGGCTACACCTTC. Translated: CASSQDSGAGYTF.

This clonotype was picked up a small number of times. The V and J genes are TRBV5-4 and TRBJ1-2, with D unclear. With 4 bases removed from V and 5 bases from J, the gap between germline ends came to 15 bases. The CDR3 is 14 amino acids. CDR1 and CDR2 (germline): SGHNT, YYREEE (reference sequence). The CDR3 spells CASSAKGPVYGYTF. The CDR3 nucleotides are TGTGCCAGCAGCGCGAAAGGGCCTGTGTATGGCTACACCTTC.

Details on this clonotype: Germline and junction disagree at one end, which may indicate a read error. The V gene is TRBV11-2, the J gene TRBJ1-5; weak D call: TRBD1 (5 bases). This CDR3 region has 14 residues. CDR1 and CDR2 from the germline V gene are SGHAT and FQNNGV. Here the CDR3 reads CASGLSGGNQPQHF. The CDR3 coding sequence is TGTGCCAGCGGCTTAAGTGGGGGGAATCAGCCCCAGCATTTT.

This clonotype was counted many times. The V and J genes are TRBV7-6 and TRBJ1-5, with 7 nucleotides matching TRBD1. CDR1 and CDR2 from the germline V gene are SGHVS and FNYEAQ. The V segment lost 5 bases and the J segment 1 base; nucleotides outside the gene matches: 2. The CDR3 spans 14 residues. The CDR3 region is CASSHRGSNQPQHF. The DNA for the CDR3 is TGTGCCAGCAGCCACAGGGGAAGCAATCAGCCCCAGCATTTT.

The chain employs TRBV12-3 or TRBV12-4 and TRBJ2-2, with 8 bases that match TRBD2. V lost 2 bases and J lost 4; bases outside the gene matches: 9. CDR3 length: 17 residues. The CDR3 here is CASSLPPGLGITGELFF. The CDR3 DNA sequence: TGTGCCAGCAGTTTACCACCGGGACTAGGTATCACCGGGGAGCTGTTTTTT.

V is TRBV11-2 and J is TRBJ2-3, with 7 bases aligning to TRBD2. This CDR3 has 17 amino acids. Trimming removed 5 bases from V and 4 bases from J; junction bases left unmatched: 15. The germline gives CDR1 SGHAT, CDR2 FQNNGV. The CDR3 sequence is CASSLYQLAKSPDTQYF. The CDR3 DNA is TGTGCCAGCAGCCTCTATCAACTAGCGAAGTCACCAGATACGCAGTATTTT.

This clonotype was recorded many times. This rearrangement joins TRBV7-9 to TRBJ1-1; tentatively, D is TRBD1 (6 bases). The germline CDR1 and CDR2 sequences are SEHNR and FQNEAQ (reference sequence). V lost 5 bases and J lost 8, with 15 bases in between. The CDR3 is 13 amino acids. In DNA form, the CDR3 reads TGTGCCAGCAGCCCAACGGGGGGGGCAGAAGCTTTCTTT. Its translation: CASSPTGGAEAFF.

This clonotype was seen repeatedly, ten times or more. This sequence joins TRBV7-2 and TRBJ2-3, with no clear D. This CDR3 has 12 amino acids. The V and J ends lost 2 bases and 4 bases respectively, with 4 bases between them. Germline V gene lookup returns CDR1 SGHTA and CDR2 FQGNSA. Written as DNA, the CDR3 is TGTGCCAGCAGCTTACGCCCAGATACGCAGTATTTT. Its translation is CASSLRPDTQYF.

This clonotype was observed at least ten times. The chain couples TRBV29-1 to TRBJ2-5, with D perhaps TRBD2 (5 bases). Trimming pared 3 bases from V and 4 bases from J, leaving 12 bases between. Germline loops: CDR1 SQVTM, CDR2 ANQGSEA. CDR3 length equals 13 residues. The CDR3 DNA reads as TGCAGCGTTGATTTGGGAGAAAGAGAGACCCAGTACTTC. Protein: CSVDLGERETQYF.